A selection of T cell receptor beta chains follows, all from one sample in a study of Tregs in tolerant kidney transplant recipients. This table comes from immunoSEQ multiplex PCR, and its TCRdb copy is limited to in-frame clones, with some not included. The table shows roughly 50,000 clones, with around nine tenths occurring only once. Sequenced here: CD8+ T cells from blood (PBMCs), sampled 12 months after the transplant. The receptors stem from a human patient who received a combined kidney and bone marrow transplant. The graft donor may have given rise to some T cells. The CDR3 runs from the conserved cysteine through the conserved F or W. The D gene is left open where the match is weak. The size entry is marked missing in some rows and otherwise reads once, few, many or a size class.

D: TRBD1; V: TRBV28; J: TRBJ1-2; size: .; CDR3: CASSATGEDYGYTF; DNA: TGTGCCAGCAGTGCTACAGGGGAGGACTATGGCTACACCTTC
D: .; V: TRBV19; J: TRBJ1-4; size: .; CDR3: CASIDTGGKTNEKLFF; DNA: TGTGCCAGTATAGATACCGGGGGGAAAACTAATGAAAAACTGTTTTTT
D: TRBD1; V: TRBV7-9; J: TRBJ1-2; size: .; CDR3: CASSPPQGRRGGYTF; DNA: TGTGCCAGCAGCCCTCCACAGGGGCGTCGGGGTGGCTACACCTTC
D: TRBD2; V: TRBV4-1; J: TRBJ2-7; size: once; CDR3: CASSQGVSGSYEQYF; DNA: TGCGCCAGCAGCCAAGGAGTTAGCGGGAGCTACGAGCAGTACTTC
D: .; V: TRBV4-1; J: TRBJ2-5; size: .; CDR3: CASSQPGSQETQYF; DNA: TGCGCCAGCAGCCAACCGGGATCCCAAGAGACCCAGTACTTC
D: .; V: TRBV30; J: TRBJ1-4; size: once; CDR3: CAWSDGVGPNEKLFF; DNA: TGTGCCTGGAGTGACGGGGTAGGGCCTAATGAAAAACTGTTTTTT
D: .; V: TRBV4-3; J: TRBJ2-7; size: .; CDR3: CASSQDTDSYEQYF; DNA: TGCGCCAGCAGCCAAGATACAGATTCCTACGAGCAGTACTTC
D: TRBD1; V: TRBV15; J: TRBJ1-3; size: .; CDR3: CATSIDRANTIYF; DNA: TGTGCCACCAGCATCGACAGGGCAAACACCATATATTTT
D: TRBD1; V: TRBV19; J: TRBJ2-7; size: .; CDR3: CASSIESRGPYEQYF; DNA: TGTGCCAGTAGTATTGAGAGCAGGGGGCCCTACGAGCAGTACTTC
D: .; V: TRBV7-3; J: TRBJ1-2; size: .; CDR3: CASSSNTGSYGYTF; DNA: TGTGCCAGCAGCTCGAATACAGGGTCCTATGGCTACACCTTC
D: TRBD1; V: TRBV5-1; J: TRBJ1-2; size: medium-sized; CDR3: CASGQGSVILPNYGYTF; DNA: TGCGCCAGCGGACAGGGAAGTGTCATCTTACCTAACTATGGCTACACCTTC
D: .; V: TRBV6-4; J: TRBJ1-1; size: once; CDR3: CASSDSGVTEAFF; DNA: TGTGCCAGCAGTGACTCAGGGGTCACTGAAGCTTTCTTT
D: TRBD2; V: TRBV7-3; J: TRBJ2-2; size: .; CDR3: CASSLAGGQGGELFF; DNA: TGTGCCAGCAGCTTAGCGGGGGGGCAAGGCGGGGAGCTGTTTTTT
D: .; V: TRBV18; J: TRBJ2-7; size: .; CDR3: CASSPPGSGAIYEQYF; DNA: TGTGCCAGCTCACCACCGGGTAGCGGCGCTATCTACGAGCAGTACTTC
D: .; V: TRBV7-2; J: TRBJ1-6; size: .; CDR3: CASTPTPPTSSYNSPLHF; DNA: TGTGCCAGCACCCCCACCCCCCCAACTAGCTCCTATAATTCCCCCCTCCACTTT
D: TRBD2; V: TRBV10-3; J: TRBJ2-7; size: .; CDR3: CATLAGGPNEQYF; DNA: TGTGCCACGTTAGCGGGGGGGCCTAACGAGCAGTACTTC
D: TRBD2; V: TRBV6-5; J: TRBJ2-7; size: .; CDR3: CASSSPSGRDYEQYF; DNA: TGTGCCAGCAGTTCTCCTAGCGGGAGGGACTACGAGCAGTACTTC
D: TRBD2; V: TRBV27; J: TRBJ2-5; size: large; CDR3: CASSQGLAGLEETQYF; DNA: TGTGCCAGCAGTCAGGGACTAGCGGGGCTTGAAGAGACCCAGTACTTC